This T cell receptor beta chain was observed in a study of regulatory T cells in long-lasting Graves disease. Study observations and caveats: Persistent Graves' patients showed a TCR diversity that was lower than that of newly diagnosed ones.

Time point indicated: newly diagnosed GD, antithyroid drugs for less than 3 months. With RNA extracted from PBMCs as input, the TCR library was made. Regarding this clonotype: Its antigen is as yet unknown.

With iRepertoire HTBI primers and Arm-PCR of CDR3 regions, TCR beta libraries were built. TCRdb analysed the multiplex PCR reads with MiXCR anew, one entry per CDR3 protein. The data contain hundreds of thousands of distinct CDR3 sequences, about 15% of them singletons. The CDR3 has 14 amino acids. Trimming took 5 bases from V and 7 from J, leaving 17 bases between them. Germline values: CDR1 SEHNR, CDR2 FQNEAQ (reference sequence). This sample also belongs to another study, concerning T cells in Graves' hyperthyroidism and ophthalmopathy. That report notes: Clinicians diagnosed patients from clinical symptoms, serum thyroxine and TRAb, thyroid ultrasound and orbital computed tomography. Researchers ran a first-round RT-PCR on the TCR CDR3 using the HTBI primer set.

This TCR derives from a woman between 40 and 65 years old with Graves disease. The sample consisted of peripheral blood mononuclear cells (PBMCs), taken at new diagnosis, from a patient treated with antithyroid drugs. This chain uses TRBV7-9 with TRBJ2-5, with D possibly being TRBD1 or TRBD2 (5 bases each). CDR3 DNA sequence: TGTGCCAGCAGCCCAAGCCCGGGACGGGTGACCCAGTACTTC. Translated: CASSPSPGRVTQYF.